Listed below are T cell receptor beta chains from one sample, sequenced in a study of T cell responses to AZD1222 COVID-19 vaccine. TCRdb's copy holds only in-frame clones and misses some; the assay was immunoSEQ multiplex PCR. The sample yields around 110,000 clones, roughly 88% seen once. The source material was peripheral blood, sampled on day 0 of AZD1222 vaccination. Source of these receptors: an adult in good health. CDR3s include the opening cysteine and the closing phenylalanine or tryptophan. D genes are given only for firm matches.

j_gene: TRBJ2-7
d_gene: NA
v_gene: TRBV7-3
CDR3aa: CASSSRFGEQYF
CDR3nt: TGTGCCAGCAGCTCTAGATTCGGCGAGCAGTACTTC

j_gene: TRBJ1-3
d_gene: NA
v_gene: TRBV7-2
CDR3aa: CASSAQPYSGNTIYF
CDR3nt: TGTGCCAGCAGCGCCCAACCGTACTCTGGAAACACCATATATTTT

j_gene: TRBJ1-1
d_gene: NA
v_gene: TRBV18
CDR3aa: CASSGGVGNTEAFF
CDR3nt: TGTGCCAGCTCAGGCGGAGTCGGGAACACTGAAGCTTTCTTT

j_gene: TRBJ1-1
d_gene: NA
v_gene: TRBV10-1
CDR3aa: CASSPSRGLNTEAFF
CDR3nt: TGCGCCAGCAGTCCCAGTAGAGGGTTGAACACTGAAGCTTTCTTT

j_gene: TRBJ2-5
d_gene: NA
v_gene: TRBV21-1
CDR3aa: CASTTPTGGQETQYF
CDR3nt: TGTGCCAGCACGACACCGACAGGAGGACAAGAGACCCAGTACTTC

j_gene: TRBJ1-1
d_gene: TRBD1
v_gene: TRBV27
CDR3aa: CASSPRTGGTETEAFF
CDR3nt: TGTGCCAGCAGTCCCCGGACAGGGGGGACGGAGACTGAAGCTTTCTTT

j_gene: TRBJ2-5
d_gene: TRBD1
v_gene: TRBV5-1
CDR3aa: CASSLRVTGGYHQETQYF
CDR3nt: TGCGCCAGCAGCTTGAGGGTGACAGGGGGCTATCACCAAGAGACCCAGTACTTC

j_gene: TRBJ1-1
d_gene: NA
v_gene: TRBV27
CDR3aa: CASRPGGKGTEAFF
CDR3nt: TGTGCCAGCAGGCCCGGGGGTAAGGGTACTGAAGCTTTCTTT

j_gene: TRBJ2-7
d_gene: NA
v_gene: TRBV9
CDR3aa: CASSVGDTLREQYF
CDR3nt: TGTGCCAGCAGCGTAGGGGACACCCTTCGCGAGCAGTACTTC

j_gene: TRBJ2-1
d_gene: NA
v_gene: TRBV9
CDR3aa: CASSASYNEQFF
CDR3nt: TGTGCCAGCAGCGCGTCATACAATGAGCAGTTCTTC

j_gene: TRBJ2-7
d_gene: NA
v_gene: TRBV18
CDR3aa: CASSPQGQVNYEQYF
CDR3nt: TGTGCCAGCTCACCACAAGGCCAGGTCAACTACGAGCAGTACTTC